This T cell receptor (beta chain) was sequenced during a study of radiotherapy plus CTLA-4 blockade in lung cancer. Data came from immunoSEQ multiplex PCR; TCRdb stores just in-frame clones and leaves some out. Found here are about 82,000 clones, 72% of them singletons; the top ten hold over 11%. V shed 8 bases, J shed 0 bases, and the junction held 3 bases outside the gene matches. The CDR3 extends over 13 amino acids. Germline lookup yields CDR1 MDHEN and CDR2 SYDVKM. The chain joins TRBV28 to TRBJ1-2; TRBD1 matches at 7 bases. This sample comprised peripheral blood, obtained from a patient treated with radiotherapy plus ipilimumab. This receptor was taken from a human donor with non-small cell lung cancer that progressed on radiotherapy plus ipilimumab. The CDR3 DNA follows: TGTGCCAGCCAGGGGACAGCTAACTATGGCTACACCTTC. This encodes CASQGTANYGYTF.